The clone carrying this T cell receptor (beta chain) was seen only a few times. This record belongs to a study of beta chain features in type 1 diabetes. The CDR3 runs 15 residues. Germline assignment: CDR1 LNHNV and CDR2 YYDKDF (reference sequence). V was pared by 5 bases and J by 1 base, with 5 bases of the junction left unmatched. The sequenced template was cDNA made from the entire isolated RNA. The protocol was immunoSEQ multiplex PCR, while the TCRdb copy is restricted to in-frame clones and leaves out a portion. The data hold hundreds of thousands of clones, with 10% to 15% observed a single time.

The chain recombines TRBV15 with TRBJ1-5; 7 bases line up with TRBD1. Sequencing input: naive CD4+ T cells from blood. This sequence was found in a man younger than 35 in good health. This CDR3 reads CATSAGTASNQPQHF. The CDR3, as DNA: TGTGCCACCAGCGCGGGGACAGCAAGCAATCAGCCCCAGCATTTT.